The clone carrying this T cell receptor (beta chain) is a singleton in its sample. The record originates from a study of PD-L1 blockade in urothelial cancer. Study information: Median T cell yield from blood was 120,000 to 150,000.

Measured with immunoSEQ multiplex PCR; TCRdb has only the in-frame clones, and not every one. Altogether tens of thousands of clones are present, about 90% being singletons, with the ten largest covering 2.5% to 3.5%. This CDR3 contains 10 residues. The chain uses TRBV21-1 and TRBJ2-7; the D segment call TRBD2 is taken from the table without a DNA check. TRBV21-1 is an annotated pseudogene. The sequences come from PBMCs, collected around atezolizumab (anti-PD-L1) treatment. This clonotype was obtained from a man between 50 and 59 years old with urothelial cancer. CDR3 in DNA: TGTGCCAGCAGTAGACTAGCGGGACCCTTC. Residues: CASSRLAGPF.